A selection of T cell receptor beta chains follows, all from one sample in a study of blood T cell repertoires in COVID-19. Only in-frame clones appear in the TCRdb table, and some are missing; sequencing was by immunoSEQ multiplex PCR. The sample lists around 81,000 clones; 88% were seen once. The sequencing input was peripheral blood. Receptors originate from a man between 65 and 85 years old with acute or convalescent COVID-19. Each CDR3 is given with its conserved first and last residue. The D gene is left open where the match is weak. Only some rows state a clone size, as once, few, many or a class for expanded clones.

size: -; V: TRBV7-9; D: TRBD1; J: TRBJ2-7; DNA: TGTGCCAGCAGCTTAGAGTGGACAGGGGACCACGAGCAGTACTTC; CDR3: CASSLEWTGDHEQYF
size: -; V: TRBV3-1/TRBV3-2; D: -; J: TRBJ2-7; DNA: TGTGCCAGCAGCCAAGCTCCCGGGTCGCTACTTCTCTACGAGCAGTACTTC; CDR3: CASSQAPGSLLLYEQYF
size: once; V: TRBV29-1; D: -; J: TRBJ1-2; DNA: TGCAGCGTTGGTGGGCCCAAAGGAGGAGGCTACACCTTC; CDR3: CSVGGPKGGGYTF
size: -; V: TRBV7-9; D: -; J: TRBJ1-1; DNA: TGTGCCAGCAGCCCAATGACACAGTCCACTGAAGCTTTCTTT; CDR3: CASSPMTQSTEAFF
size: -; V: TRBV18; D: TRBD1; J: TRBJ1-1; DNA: TGTGCCAGCTCCCCACAGGGGTTCAGAGCTTTCTTT; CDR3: CASSPQGFRAFF
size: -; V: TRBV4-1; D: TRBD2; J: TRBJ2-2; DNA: TGCGCCAGCAGCCACCGCGGGACTAGCGGGAGGGCGTGGACCGGGGAGCTGTTTTTT; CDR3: CASSHRGTSGRAWTGELFF
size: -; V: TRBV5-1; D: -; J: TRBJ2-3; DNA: TGCGCCAGCGCGAAAGGACTCGAGACTATCACAGATACGCAGTATTTT; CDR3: CASAKGLETITDTQYF
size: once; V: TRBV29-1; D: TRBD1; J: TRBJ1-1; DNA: TGCAGCGTATTTACAGGGGTCACTGAAGCTTTCTTT; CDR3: CSVFTGVTEAFF
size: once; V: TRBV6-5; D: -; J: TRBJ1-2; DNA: TGTGCCAGCAGCCGGACACCTAACTATGGCTACACCTTC; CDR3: CASSRTPNYGYTF
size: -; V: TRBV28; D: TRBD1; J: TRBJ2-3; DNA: TGTGCCAGCAGCCCGGCAGGGACAGGGGCCACAGATACGCAGTATTTT; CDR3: CASSPAGTGATDTQYF
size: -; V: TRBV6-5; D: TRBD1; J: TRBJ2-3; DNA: TGTGCCAGCAGTCTCCGGGACAGAGACACAGATACGCAGTATTTT; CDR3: CASSLRDRDTDTQYF
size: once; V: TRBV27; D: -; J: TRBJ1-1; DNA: TGTGCCGGTTTGGACGGGGGTTTGAACACTGAAGCTTTCTTT; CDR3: CAGLDGGLNTEAFF
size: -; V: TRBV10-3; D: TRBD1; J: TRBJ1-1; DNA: TGTGCCATCAGTGGGGACAGGGGAGGTACTATGAACACTGAAGCTTTCTTT; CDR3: CAISGDRGGTMNTEAFF
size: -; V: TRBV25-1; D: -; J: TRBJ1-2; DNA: TGTGCCAGCAGTGTAGTATCGGTTCTGGGGGCTATTGGCTACACCTTC; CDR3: CASSVVSVLGAIGYTF
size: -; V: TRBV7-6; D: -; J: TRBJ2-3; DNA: TGTGCCAGCAGCACCACTAGCCTATATACGCAGTATTTT; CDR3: CASSTTSLYTQYF
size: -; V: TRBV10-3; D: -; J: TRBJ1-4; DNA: TGTGCCATCAGTGAGTCGACTTCGGAAAAACTGTTTTTT; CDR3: CAISESTSEKLFF
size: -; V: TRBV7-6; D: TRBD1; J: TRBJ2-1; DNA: TGTGCCAGCAGCACCCCCGGGACAGAGGGAAATGAGCAGTTCTTC; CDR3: CASSTPGTEGNEQFF
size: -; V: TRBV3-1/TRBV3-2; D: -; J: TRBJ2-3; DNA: TGTGCCAGCAGCCAAGACAGGAATACGCAGTATTTT; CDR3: CASSQDRNTQYF
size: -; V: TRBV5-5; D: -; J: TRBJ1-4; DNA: TGTGCCAGCAGCTTATCTAGCCGGCCCCAGGAAAAACTGTTTTTT; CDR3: CASSLSSRPQEKLFF
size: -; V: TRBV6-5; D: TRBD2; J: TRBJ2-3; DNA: TGTGCCAGCAGCAGAAGCGGGATCTACACAGATACGCAGTATTTT; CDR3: CASSRSGIYTDTQYF
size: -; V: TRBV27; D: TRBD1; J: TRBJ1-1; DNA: TGTGCCAGCAGTTTATCTGACAGGGGCGCTGAAGCTTTCTTT; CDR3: CASSLSDRGAEAFF
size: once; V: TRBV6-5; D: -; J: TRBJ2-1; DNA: TGTGCCAGCAGTTACGAGGAGAGGCCCAATGAGCAGTTCTTC; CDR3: CASSYEERPNEQFF
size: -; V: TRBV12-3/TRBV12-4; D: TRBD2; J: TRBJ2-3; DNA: TGTGCCAGCAGTAGCGGGGGTACGGTTACGCAGTATTTT; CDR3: CASSSGGTVTQYF
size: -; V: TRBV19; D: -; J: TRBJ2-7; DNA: TGTGCCAGTAGTATAGCGAACACCTACGAGCAGTACTTC; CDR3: CASSIANTYEQYF
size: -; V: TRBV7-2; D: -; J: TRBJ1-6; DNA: TGTGCCAGCAGCTTAGGAGGCCCATCGGGGTCACCCCTCCACTTT; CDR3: CASSLGGPSGSPLHF
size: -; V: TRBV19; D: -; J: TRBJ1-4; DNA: TGTGCCAGTAGTATATGGGAGGTAGGGGAAAAACTGTTTTTT; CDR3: CASSIWEVGEKLFF
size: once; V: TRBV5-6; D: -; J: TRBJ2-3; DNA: TGTGCCAGCAGCTTGTTTGGGGCTAGCACAGATACGCAGTATTTT; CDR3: CASSLFGASTDTQYF
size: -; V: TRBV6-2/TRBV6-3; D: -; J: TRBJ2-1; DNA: TGTGCCAGCAGTTACTCTCTCCAGACGAGGAATGAGCAGTTCTTC; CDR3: CASSYSLQTRNEQFF
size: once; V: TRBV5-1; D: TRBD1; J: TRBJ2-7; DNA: TGCGCCAGCTCGAGGACACCGGGACAGAGCTCCTACGAGCAGTACTTC; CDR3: CASSRTPGQSSYEQYF
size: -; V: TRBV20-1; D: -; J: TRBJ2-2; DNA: TGCAGTGCTAGTGAGGCAGGGCAGACCGGGGAGCTGTTTTTT; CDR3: CSASEAGQTGELFF
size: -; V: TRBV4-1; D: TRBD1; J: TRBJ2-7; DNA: TGCGCCAGCAGCCAGACCGGGACAGGGGAGCAGTACTTC; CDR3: CASSQTGTGEQYF
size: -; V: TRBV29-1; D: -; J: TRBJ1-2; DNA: TGCAGCATAATGGGGGGGCGCGGCTATGGCTACACCTTC; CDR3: CSIMGGRGYGYTF
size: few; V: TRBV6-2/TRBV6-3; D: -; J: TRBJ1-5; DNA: TGTGCCAGCAGTTACTCAAGCGGGGGAACGCATCAGCCCCAGCATTTT; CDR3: CASSYSSGGTHQPQHF
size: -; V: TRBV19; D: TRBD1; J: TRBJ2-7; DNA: TGTGCCAGTAGTCCCCGGGGACAGCCTGGATCCTACGAGCAGTACTTC; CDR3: CASSPRGQPGSYEQYF
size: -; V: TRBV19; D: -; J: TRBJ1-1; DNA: TGTGCCAGTAGTATGGCCCGACAGGTTGAAGCTTTCTTT; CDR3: CASSMARQVEAFF
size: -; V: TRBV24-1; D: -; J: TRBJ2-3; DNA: TGTGCCACCAGTGAATCTAGCACAGATACGCAGTATTTT; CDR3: CATSESSTDTQYF
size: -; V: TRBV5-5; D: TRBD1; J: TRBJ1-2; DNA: TGTGCCAGCAGGTACCCGGGACAGGGGAACGGCTACACCTTC; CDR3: CASRYPGQGNGYTF
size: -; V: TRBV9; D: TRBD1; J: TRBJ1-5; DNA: TGTGCCAGCAGCGGCCGGGACAGTGACATTGAGCAGCATTTT; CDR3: CASSGRDSDIEQHF
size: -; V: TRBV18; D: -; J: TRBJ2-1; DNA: TGTGCCAGCTCACCGGGCCGGGAAGCCTACAATGAGCAGTTCTTC; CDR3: CASSPGREAYNEQFF
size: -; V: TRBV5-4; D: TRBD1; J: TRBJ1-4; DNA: TGTGCCAGCAGCCTAGGGACAGCCCGAGGTGAAAAACTGTTTTTT; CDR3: CASSLGTARGEKLFF